The entry that follows covers one T cell receptor beta chain sequence. No antigen is known for it. V shed 1 base and J shed 3 bases, with 7 bases lying between them. CDR1 is MGHRA and CDR2 is YSYEKL in the germline V gene. The CDR3 has 13 residues. Only in-frame clones appear in the TCRdb table, and some are missing; sequencing was by immunoSEQ multiplex PCR. The sample records around 150,000 clones, around 92% being singletons. Separate from the approximately 670-subject first cohort was the approximately 120-subject validation cohort, to which the donors belonged. These data belong to a study of cytomegalovirus exposure and HLA in healthy donors. Study-level information: It was reported in a later analysis that the same platform had been used for the 120 or so validation repertoires as for the approximately 670 first-cohort repertoires. Whole-study results and caveats: Listed as cytomegalovirus-associated were around 160 TCR beta chains. Reported results showed that the classifier diagnosed cytomegalovirus status with high specificity and sensitivity.

Material for sequencing was PBMCs. The TCR originated in a woman aged 18-30 years in good health and CMV-seropositive. The chain joins TRBV4-1 to TRBJ2-7; no firm D call. The CDR3 loop is CASSQVRNYEQYF. The DNA of the CDR3 is TGCGCCAGCAGCCAAGTGCGGAACTACGAGCAGTACTTC.